Listed below are T cell receptor beta chains from one sample, sequenced in a study of beta chain features in type 1 diabetes. TCRdb's table, derived via immunoSEQ multiplex PCR, lists solely in-frame clones and lacks some. The data contain 150,000 to 160,000 clones, over 8.5% of them seen just once; the ten biggest clones take up 2% to 2.5%. Input material: central memory CD4+ T cells from blood. These receptors all stem from a man aged 18 to 30 in good health. The CDR3 runs from the conserved cysteine through the conserved F or W. D genes are given only for firm matches. Some rows have no size entry. The others give once, few or many, or a class for an expanded clone.

clone_size	v_call	j_call	d_call	cdr3_nt	cdr3_aa
many	TRBV29-1	TRBJ2-2	TRBD1	TGCAGCTTTTCCCTCCGGGACAGGGGGCGCACCGGGGAGCTGTTTTTT	CSFSLRDRGRTGELFF
-	TRBV29-1	TRBJ1-1	-	TGCAGCGTTGCACAGGGTACTCAGGGAGCTTTCTTT	CSVAQGTQGAFF
few	TRBV4-2	TRBJ2-3	TRBD1	TGTGCCAGCAGCCAAGAAAGGGGGCATACGCAGTATTTT	CASSQERGHTQYF
-	TRBV2	TRBJ2-2	-	TGTGCCAGCGTATTAGGGAAAACCGGGGAGCTGTTTTTT	CASVLGKTGELFF
-	TRBV5-6	TRBJ1-5	-	TGTGCCAGCAGTTACCAGGGCAAAGGCAATCAGCCCCAGCATTTT	CASSYQGKGNQPQHF
few	TRBV7-9	TRBJ2-3	TRBD1	TGTGCCAGCAGCCCCGGGACAGGGGTGAGGACACAGGATACGCAGTATTTT	CASSPGTGVRTQDTQYF
-	TRBV7-6	TRBJ2-3	TRBD2	TGTGCCAGCAGCCCCTCCCCCGCGGGGGGGACGGCAGATACGCAGTATTTT	CASSPSPAGGTADTQYF
-	TRBV11-3	TRBJ2-7	-	TGTGCCAGCAGCGCGACCCGGGGAAGCTACGAGCAGTACTTC	CASSATRGSYEQYF
few	TRBV9	TRBJ2-4	-	TGTGCCAGCAGCGTAGGCAGTTCCAAAAACATTCAGTACTTC	CASSVGSSKNIQYF
-	TRBV9	TRBJ2-2	-	TGTGCCAGCCACCGGGACCCCCTGACCGGGGAGCTGTTTTTT	CASHRDPLTGELFF
-	TRBV27	TRBJ2-1	TRBD1	TGTGCCAGCAGTGGACAGGGGGCGCGTGCGGGAGGCGGTGAGCAGTTCTTC	CASSGQGARAGGGEQFF
medium-sized	TRBV5-6	TRBJ2-1	TRBD2	TGTGCCAGCAGCTCGACTAGCAACAATGAGCAGTTCTTC	CASSSTSNNEQFF
few	TRBV5-1	TRBJ2-3	TRBD1	TGCGCCAGCAGCCTTGGACAGGGGGACACAGATACGCAGTATTTT	CASSLGQGDTDTQYF
few	TRBV19	TRBJ1-5	TRBD1	TGTGCCAGTAGTAGGGGACAGTGGAATTCCAATCAGCCCCAGCATTTT	CASSRGQWNSNQPQHF
-	TRBV7-2	TRBJ1-5	-	TGTGCCAGCAGCCTAGGAAGGGAGGGGTTAGTAGTTCAGCCCCAGCATTTT	CASSLGREGLVVQPQHF
-	TRBV7-8	TRBJ1-5	-	TGTGCCAGCAGCTTTCAGGATTTCAATCAGCCCCAGCATTTT	CASSFQDFNQPQHF
many	TRBV7-2	TRBJ1-6	TRBD1	TGTGCCAGCGGAGAGTTCAACAGGGGTTCACCCCTCCACTTT	CASGEFNRGSPLHF
few	TRBV7-2	TRBJ2-7	-	TGTGCCAGCAGCTTAGCGGGGACCGCTACCTACGAGCAGTACTTC	CASSLAGTATYEQYF
-	TRBV9	TRBJ2-2	-	TGTGCCAGCAGCGTAGTGGCCGGGGAGCTGTTTTTT	CASSVVAGELFF